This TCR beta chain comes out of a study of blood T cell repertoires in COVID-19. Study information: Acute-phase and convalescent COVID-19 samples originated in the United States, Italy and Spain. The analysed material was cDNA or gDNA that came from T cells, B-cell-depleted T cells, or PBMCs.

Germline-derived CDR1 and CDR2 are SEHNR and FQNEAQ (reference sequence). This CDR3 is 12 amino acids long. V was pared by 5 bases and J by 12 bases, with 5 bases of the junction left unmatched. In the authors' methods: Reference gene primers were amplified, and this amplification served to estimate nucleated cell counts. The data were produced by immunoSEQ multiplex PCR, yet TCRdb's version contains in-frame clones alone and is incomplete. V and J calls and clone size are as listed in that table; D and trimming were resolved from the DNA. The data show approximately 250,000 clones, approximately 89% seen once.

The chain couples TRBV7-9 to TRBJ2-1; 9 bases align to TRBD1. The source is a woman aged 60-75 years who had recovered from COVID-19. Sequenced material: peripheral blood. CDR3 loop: CASSVDRGWQFF. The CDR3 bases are TGTGCCAGCAGCGTGGACAGGGGTTGGCAGTTCTTC.